The 32 T cell receptor beta chains below were found in one sample sequenced in a study of cytomegalovirus exposure and HLA in healthy donors. Use of 60 Vbeta and 13 Jbeta primers characterized the PCR. Produced via immunoSEQ multiplex PCR; TCRdb's table is partial and in-frame only. The sample has about 140,000 clones, roughly 79% seen once; the top ten hold more than 1.5%. The source material was PBMCs. The receptors originated from a woman aged 40 to 55 in good health and CMV-seronegative.

This clone was picked up a small number of times. This chain links TRBV28 with TRBJ2-7, with a possible D match to TRBD1 (6 bases). Trimming removed 7 bases at V and 3 bases at J, with 13 bases between. The CDR3 is 13 residues long. Per the germline V gene, CDR1 is MDHEN and CDR2 is SYDVKM. The CDR3 DNA follows: TGTGCCAGCACGGACCAGGGGATCTACGAGCAGTACTTC. This sequence encodes CASTDQGIYEQYF.

This clone has just a few counts. The chain combines TRBV5-1 with TRBJ2-1, with 13 bases identical to TRBD2. The CDR3 is 14 amino acids. Germline CDR1 reads SGHRS; CDR2 reads YFSETQ. After removal of 4 bases from V and 9 bases from J, the junction contained 4 bases not matched to a gene. The DNA for the CDR3 is TGCGCCAGCAGCGAGGGACTAGCGGGAACTGAGCAGTTCTTC. As protein: CASSEGLAGTEQFF.

V gene TRBV2 combines with J gene TRBJ2-5; D remains ambiguous. The CDR3 sequence is 10 residues long. The germline gives CDR1 SNHLY, CDR2 FYNNEI. V gave up 8 bases and J gave up 5 bases, with 6 bases separating them. The CDR3 protein is CASLVETQYF. The CDR3 DNA follows: TGTGCCAGCCTTGTGGAGACCCAGTACTTC.

The V and J genes are TRBV27 and TRBJ2-1; a weak D match, TRBD1 (6 bases). The germline gives CDR1 MNHEY, CDR2 SMNVEV (reference sequence). This CDR3 contains 14 residues. V was shortened by 4 bases and J by 6 bases, with 13 bases between the two germline ends. The CDR3 DNA is TGTGCCAGCAGTTACAGGGTCGTATCCAATGAGCAGTTCTTC. Translating it yields CASSYRVVSNEQFF.

The V and J genes are TRBV27 and TRBJ1-6, with 7 bases identical to TRBD1. The trim removed 6 bases at V and 7 bases at J, leaving 6 bases unmatched. The CDR3 is 14 residues long. Germline V gene data show CDR1 as MNHEY and CDR2 as SMNVEV (reference sequence). CDR3: CASRPGQLNSPLHF. CDR3 in DNA: TGTGCCAGCAGGCCGGGACAGTTAAATTCACCCCTCCACTTT.

This sequence joins TRBV28 and TRBJ2-6; the D gene is possibly TRBD2 (5 bases). V gave up 10 bases and J gave up 0 bases, with 16 bases separating them. Germline V gives CDR1 MDHEN, CDR2 SYDVKM. CDR3 size: 16 residues. This CDR3 reads CATKVGETSGANVLTF. The CDR3, as DNA: TGTGCCACCAAAGTTGGGGAGACCTCTGGGGCCAACGTCCTGACTTTC.

The V gene is TRBV2, the J gene TRBJ2-1; D might be TRBD1 (5 bases). Trimming removed 2 bases from V and 0 bases from J, with 8 bases in between. CDR1 is SNHLY, CDR2 FYNNEI, per germline. This CDR3 region has 15 residues. The CDR3 loop reads CASSEQGTSYNEQFF. The CDR3 coding sequence is TGTGCCAGCAGTGAACAGGGTACCTCCTACAATGAGCAGTTCTTC.

V and J are TRBV7-9 and TRBJ2-4; TRBD2 matches 7 bases. Trimming took 11 bases from V and 3 from J; bases not matched to a gene: 10. The CDR3 has 14 amino acids. CDR1 is SEHNR, CDR2 FQNEAQ, per germline (reference sequence). The DNA of the CDR3 is TGTGCCGGACAAAGTGGGGGGGGCAAAAACATTCAGTACTTC. This sequence encodes CAGQSGGGKNIQYF.

The rearrangement links TRBV10-3 to TRBJ1-1; no firm D call. Germline V gene lookup returns CDR1 ENHRY and CDR2 SYGVKD. Deletions cut 7 bases from V and 0 bases from J, with 9 bases between. The CDR3 has 13 residues. The CDR3 sequence: CAIMDSLNTEAFF. The CDR3 DNA reads as TGTGCCATCATGGACTCGTTGAACACTGAAGCTTTCTTT.

This clone was counted only a few times. The chain joins TRBV18 to TRBJ1-3; D is possibly TRBD1 (6 bases). The CDR3 extends over 15 amino acids. V gave up 1 base and J gave up 4 bases, with 11 bases separating them. Germline CDR1 is KGHSH and CDR2 is LQKENI. CDR3 region: CASSPRRQEGNTIYF. DNA of the CDR3: TGTGCCAGCTCACCACGCCGACAGGAAGGAAACACCATATATTTT.

This chain connects TRBV9 to TRBJ2-1, with 7 bases aligning to TRBD2. The CDR3 sequence is 14 residues long. Germline V gene data show CDR1 as SGDLS and CDR2 as YYNGEE. V shed 3 bases, J shed 5 bases, and the junction held 5 bases outside the gene matches. The DNA for the CDR3 is TGTGCCAGCAGCGAAGGCGGGAGCGACAATGAGCAGTTCTTC. Protein product: CASSEGGSDNEQFF. Complete variable domain (other parts from reference TRBV9 and TRBJ2-1): DSGVTQTPKHLITATGQRVTLRCSPRSGDLSVYWYQQSLDQGLQFLIQYYNGEERAKGNILERFSAQQFPDLHSELNLSSLELGDSALYFCASSEGGSDNEQFFGPGTRLTVL.

The chain couples TRBV5-6 to TRBJ1-3; D gene ambiguous. V dropped 4 bases and J dropped 4 bases, with 12 bases sitting between them. Germline assignment: CDR1 SGHDT and CDR2 YYEEEE. The CDR3 loop spans 14 amino acids. For the CDR3, the DNA is TGTGCCAGCAGCATATATGAGAGAGGAAACACCATATATTTT. This gives the protein CASSIYERGNTIYF.

The table lists this clone with a count of one. At one boundary the junction diverges from the germline segment, which might be a read error. This chain connects TRBV7-9 to TRBJ2-7; D is undetermined. Per germline, CDR1 SEHNR and CDR2 FQNEAQ (reference sequence). This CDR3 is 10 amino acids long. CDR3 residues: CSSNQIEQYF. The CDR3 DNA reads TGTTCCAGCAACCAGATCGAGCAGTACTTC.

This clone was seen more than once but under ten times. V gene TRBV9 combines with J gene TRBJ2-2; tentatively, D is TRBD1 (6 bases). The germline CDR1 and CDR2 sequences are SGDLS and YYNGEE. Trimming left V 1 base short and J 2 bases short, with 21 bases between. The CDR3 is 19 residues long. CDR3 nucleotide sequence: TGTGCCAGCAGCGTAAGGTCCGGCAGGGGATTTCTCAACACCGGGGAGCTGTTTTTT. Its protein product is CASSVRSGRGFLNTGELFF.

The chain recombines TRBV29-1 with TRBJ1-1; D gene unclear. Germline CDR1 SQVTM, CDR2 ANQGSEA. The CDR3 sequence is 15 residues long. The V end was cut by 7 bases, the J end by 5 bases, with 23 bases between. The DNA of the CDR3 is TGCAGCGCTCCAAAAACGGGAATCCCAAATACTGAAGCTTTCTTT. Amino acids: CSAPKTGIPNTEAFF.

The genes are TRBV2 and TRBJ2-1, with no clear D. V was shortened by 8 bases and J by 0 bases, with 8 bases between the two germline ends. The CDR3 runs 13 residues. Looked up from germline, CDR1 is SNHLY and CDR2 is FYNNEI. In DNA, the CDR3 is TGTGCCAGCGGGCAGGACTCCTACAATGAGCAGTTCTTC. This codes for CASGQDSYNEQFF.

This clone was counted between two and nine times. The chain employs TRBV29-1 and TRBJ2-7, with 13 bases lining up with TRBD2. The CDR3 consists of 15 residues. Germline lookup yields CDR1 SQVTM and CDR2 ANQGSEA. The J segment lost 4 bases and the V segment lost 4 bases, leaving 7 bases of the junction unmatched. The CDR3 loop reads CSVAPGTSGTYEQYF. CDR3 DNA: TGCAGCGTTGCCCCCGGGACTAGCGGGACGTACGAGCAGTACTTC.

The rearrangement links TRBV6-4 to TRBJ1-6, with D unresolved. This CDR3 contains 15 residues. The germline gives CDR1 MRHNA, CDR2 SNTAGT. Trimming shortened V by 5 bases and J by 7 bases, and 15 bases separated the two germline ends. The CDR3 DNA follows: TGTGCCAGCAGTCTCGGAGCTTCTAGAAATTCACCCCTCCACTTT. It yields the protein CASSLGASRNSPLHF.

The chain joins TRBV4-3 to TRBJ2-1; 7 bases fit TRBD1. This CDR3 is built from 19 residues. Trimming at V came to 4 bases and at J to 5 bases, leaving 20 bases not matched to a gene. The germline CDR1 and CDR2 sequences are LGHNA and YSLEER. CDR3 protein: CASSRLTGPDPQSDNEQFF. CDR3 DNA sequence: TGCGCCAGCAGCCGACTGACAGGGCCCGACCCACAATCAGACAATGAGCAGTTCTTC.

The chain uses TRBV6-5 and TRBJ1-4; 9 positions match TRBD1. The CDR3 length is 15 residues. V lost 8 bases and J lost 8; bases outside the gene matches: 12. Per the germline V gene, CDR1 is MNHEY and CDR2 is SVGAGI. CDR3 sequence: CASSGPGTGWEKLFF. CDR3 bases: TGTGCCAGCTCTGGCCCCGGGACAGGGTGGGAAAAACTGTTTTTT.

J is TRBJ1-5 and V is TRBV6-5; weak D call: TRBD1 (6 bases). Per the germline V gene, CDR1 is MNHEY and CDR2 is SVGAGI. V lost 5 bases and J lost 10, with 15 bases in between. The CDR3 is 13 residues long. The CDR3 region has the DNA TGTGCCAGCAGTAACAGGGTATCAGACCCCCAGCATTTT. This encodes CASSNRVSDPQHF.

The chain uses TRBV9 and TRBJ2-3, with 7 bases matching TRBD2. The germline V gene has CDR1 SGDLS and CDR2 YYNGEE. The V gene end was trimmed by 3 bases and the J gene end by 0 bases; junction bases not matched to a gene: 13. CDR3 length: 18 residues. The chain's CDR3 is CASSGHGEGTYSTDTQYF. The CDR3 bases are TGTGCCAGCAGCGGCCACGGGGAGGGAACCTATAGCACAGATACGCAGTATTTT. The full variable domain, with the rest looked up from reference TRBV9 and TRBJ2-3, is DSGVTQTPKHLITATGQRVTLRCSPRSGDLSVYWYQQSLDQGLQFLIQYYNGEERAKGNILERFSAQQFPDLHSELNLSSLELGDSALYFCASSGHGEGTYSTDTQYFGPGTRLTVL.

CDR3 nucleotide sequence: TGCGCCAGCAGCTTGGCCTCGGGTTCCACCGAAGCTTTCTTT. Its protein product is CASSLASGSTEAFF. The rearrangement links TRBV5-1 to TRBJ1-1, with D unclear. Germline V gene lookup returns CDR1 SGHRS and CDR2 YFSETQ. This CDR3 has 14 residues. V shed 0 bases and J shed 8 bases, with 14 bases lying between them.

The chain couples TRBV23-1 to TRBJ1-2, with a possible D match to TRBD1 (6 bases). TRBV23-1 is annotated as an ORF whose role is uncertain. V dropped 7 bases and J dropped 6 bases, with 24 bases sitting between them. The CDR3 contains 16 residues. The CDR3 region has the DNA TGCGCCAGCAAGGGCCGGAAACAGGGAGTTCCCGATGGCTACACCTTC. Protein sequence: CASKGRKQGVPDGYTF.

This chain uses TRBV6-4 with TRBJ1-5; D unclear. The CDR3 sequence is 16 residues long. Germline-derived CDR1 and CDR2 are MRHNA and SNTAGT. Trimming stripped 4 bases from V and 5 bases from J, with 18 bases between. CDR3 nucleotide sequence: TGTGCCAGCAGTGTCCCCCCCCGACAACCTGATCAGCCCCAGCATTTT. Translated: CASSVPPRQPDQPQHF.

The V call is TRBV28, the J call TRBJ2-1; 8 bases align to TRBD2. Germline loops: CDR1 MDHEN, CDR2 SYDVKM. The CDR3 has 14 amino acids. Germline trimming cut 6 bases from V and 5 bases from J; bases unmatched to any gene: 6. The CDR3 region has the DNA TGTGCCAGCAGCCGGGAGGGCCGCAACAATGAGCAGTTCTTC. This sequence encodes CASSREGRNNEQFF.

The CDR3 here is CASNGQQETQYF. CDR3 nucleotides: TGTGCCAGCAACGGACAGCAAGAGACCCAGTACTTC. The J gene is TRBJ2-5, the V gene TRBV28; D is perhaps TRBD1 (6 bases). The length of the CDR3 is 12 residues. The V gene's germline CDR1 is MDHEN and CDR2 SYDVKM. Trimming removed 7 bases from V and 2 bases from J, with 8 bases in between.

The chain combines TRBV25-1 with TRBJ2-7, with TRBD2 as a possible D gene (6 bases). Germline V gene data show CDR1 as MGHDK and CDR2 as SYGVNS. The germline V and J ends were trimmed by 4 bases and 2 bases, with 9 bases remaining between them. The CDR3 length is 13 residues. CDR3 nucleotides: TGTGCCAGCAGTGCCGGGAGCACCTACGAGCAGTACTTC. Protein product: CASSAGSTYEQYF.

This clone was seen a few times. The gene calls are TRBV28 and TRBJ1-1; possibly TRBD1 for D (6 bases). Germline V lookup: CDR1 MDHEN, CDR2 SYDVKM. The germline V and J ends were trimmed by 3 bases and 0 bases, with 11 bases remaining between them. CDR3 length: 15 amino acids. Here the CDR3 reads CASSFRGSVNTEAFF. CDR3 in DNA: TGTGCCAGCAGTTTCAGGGGATCGGTGAACACTGAAGCTTTCTTT. Full variable domain (outside the CDR3, taken from reference TRBV28 and TRBJ1-1): DVKVTQSSRYLVKRTGEKVFLECVQDMDHENMFWYRQDPGLGLRLIYFSYDVKMKEKGDIPEGYSVSREKKERFSLILESASTNQTSMYLCASSFRGSVNTEAFFGQGTRLTVV.

This chain links TRBV10-3 with TRBJ2-7, with no clear D. CDR1 is ENHRY, CDR2 SYGVKD, per germline. V gave up 10 bases and J gave up 7 bases, with 20 bases separating them. The length of the CDR3 is 13 residues. The CDR3 DNA reads TGTGCCAATTCGGTCGATGCCCTGAGGGAGCAGTACTTC. Amino acid sequence: CANSVDALREQYF.

This chain connects TRBV5-1 to TRBJ2-7, with D possibly matching TRBD2 (5 bases). CDR1 and CDR2 from the germline V gene are SGHRS and YFSETQ. Deletions cut 4 bases from V and 6 bases from J, with 23 bases between. This CDR3 comprises 16 residues. CDR3 DNA: TGCGCCAGCAGCCTATTGTTAGGATCCGCGGGCTCCGAGCAGTACTTC. As protein: CASSLLLGSAGSEQYF.

This chain links TRBV4-2 with TRBJ1-2; D gene uncertain. CDR1 and CDR2 from the germline V gene are LGHNA and YNFKEQ. Trimming cost V 0 bases and J 2 bases, with 10 bases left between them. The CDR3 sequence is 15 residues long. The CDR3 spells CASSQEGVDNYGYTF. CDR3 DNA: TGTGCCAGCAGCCAAGAAGGAGTTGACAACTATGGCTACACCTTC.